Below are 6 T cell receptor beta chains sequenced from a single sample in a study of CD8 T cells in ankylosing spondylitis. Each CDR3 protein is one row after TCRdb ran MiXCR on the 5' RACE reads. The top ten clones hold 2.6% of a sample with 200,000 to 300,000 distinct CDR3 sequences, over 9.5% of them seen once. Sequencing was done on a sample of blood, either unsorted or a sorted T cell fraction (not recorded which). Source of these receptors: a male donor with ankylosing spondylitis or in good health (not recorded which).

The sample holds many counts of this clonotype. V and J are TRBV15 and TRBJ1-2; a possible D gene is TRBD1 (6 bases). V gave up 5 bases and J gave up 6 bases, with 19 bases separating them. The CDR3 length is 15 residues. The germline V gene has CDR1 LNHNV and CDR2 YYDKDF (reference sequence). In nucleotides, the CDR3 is TGTGCCACCAGCGCCAACTACAGGGAAGACAATGGCTACACCTTC. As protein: CATSANYREDNGYTF.

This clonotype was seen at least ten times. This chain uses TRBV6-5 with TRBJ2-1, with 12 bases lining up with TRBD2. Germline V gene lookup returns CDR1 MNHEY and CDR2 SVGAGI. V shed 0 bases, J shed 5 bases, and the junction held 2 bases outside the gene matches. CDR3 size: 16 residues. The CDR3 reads CASSYSLAGGHNEQFF. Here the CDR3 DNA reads TGTGCCAGCAGTTACTCCCTAGCGGGGGGGCACAATGAGCAGTTCTTC.

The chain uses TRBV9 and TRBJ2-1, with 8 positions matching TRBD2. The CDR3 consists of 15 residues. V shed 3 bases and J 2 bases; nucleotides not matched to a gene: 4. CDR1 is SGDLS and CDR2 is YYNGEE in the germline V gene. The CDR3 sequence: CASSAGRGTYNEQFF. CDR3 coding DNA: TGTGCCAGCAGCGCCGGGAGGGGGACCTACAATGAGCAGTTCTTC.

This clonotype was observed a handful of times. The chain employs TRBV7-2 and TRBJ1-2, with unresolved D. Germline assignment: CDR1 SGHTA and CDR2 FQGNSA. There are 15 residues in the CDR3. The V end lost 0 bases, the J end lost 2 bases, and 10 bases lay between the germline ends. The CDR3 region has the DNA TGTGCCAGCAGCTTAGCGCTCGGCATAAACTATGGCTACACCTTC. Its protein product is CASSLALGINYGYTF.

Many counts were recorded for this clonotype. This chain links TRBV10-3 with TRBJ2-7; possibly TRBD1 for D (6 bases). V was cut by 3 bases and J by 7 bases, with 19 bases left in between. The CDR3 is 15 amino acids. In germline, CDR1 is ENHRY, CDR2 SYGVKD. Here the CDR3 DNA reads TGTGCCATCAGTGAACAGGGCCGAGACAGCGTAGAGCAGTACTTC. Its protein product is CAISEQGRDSVEQYF.

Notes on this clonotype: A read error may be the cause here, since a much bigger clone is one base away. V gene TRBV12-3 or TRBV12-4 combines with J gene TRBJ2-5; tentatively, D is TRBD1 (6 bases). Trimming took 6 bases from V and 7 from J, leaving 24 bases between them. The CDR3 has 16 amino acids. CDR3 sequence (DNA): TGTGCCAGCAGCCGGGAAGGGACACGGCTTGGAGCGACCCAGTACTTC. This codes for CASSREGTRLGATQYF.